Below are 7 T cell receptor beta chains sequenced from a single sample in a study of memory CD4+ T cells and cytomegalovirus serostatus. Assay used: immunoSEQ multiplex PCR; TCRdb lists only in-frame clones, some missing. Counted here are about 56,000 clones, around 79% occurring once; the ten biggest clones make up about 2.6%. The sort gate was single viable CD3+CD4+CD8-CD45RO+ cells for memory CD4+ T cells. Sample: memory CD4+ T cells from blood. Receptor source: an adult in good health and CMV-seropositive.

The CDR3 reads CASSVGTGGTDTQYF. The CDR3 DNA reads TGTGCCAGCAGCGTCGGGACAGGGGGCACAGATACGCAGTATTTT. The chain employs TRBV9 and TRBJ2-3; 10 bases align to TRBD1. CDR3 size: 15 residues. Unmatched junction bases numbered 1, after V lost 2 bases and J lost 1 base. Germline CDR1 is SGDLS and CDR2 is YYNGEE. The whole variable domain, remainder taken from reference TRBV9 and TRBJ2-3, is DSGVTQTPKHLITATGQRVTLRCSPRSGDLSVYWYQQSLDQGLQFLIQYYNGEERAKGNILERFSAQQFPDLHSELNLSSLELGDSALYFCASSVGTGGTDTQYFGPGTRLTVL.

V and J are TRBV10-3 and TRBJ2-3; D uncertain. V shed 0 bases and J shed 6 bases, with 4 bases lying between them. Germline CDR1 and CDR2: ENHRY and SYGVKD. This CDR3 spans 12 amino acids. The CDR3 protein is CAISESQDTQYF. The CDR3 nucleotides read TGTGCCATCAGTGAGTCTCAGGATACGCAGTATTTT.

V usage is TRBV15 and J usage is TRBJ1-3, with D perhaps matching TRBD1 (5 bases). Germline V gene lookup returns CDR1 LNHNV and CDR2 YYDKDF (reference sequence). Trimming pared 5 bases from V and 4 bases from J, leaving 24 bases between. The CDR3 covers 18 residues. CDR3 amino acids: CATSWAAGRGSSGNTIYF. DNA for the CDR3: TGTGCCACCAGCTGGGCCGCAGGAAGGGGATCATCGGGAAACACCATATATTTT.

A note on this clone: A junction boundary mismatches the germline segment, possibly from a read error. The chain joins TRBV7-2 to TRBJ1-1, with 7 nucleotides matching TRBD1. Germline CDR1 SGHTA, CDR2 FQGNSA. The CDR3 extends over 12 amino acids. This CDR3 reads CASSDQTGRFLF. The CDR3 coding sequence is TGTGCCAGCAGCGACCAGACAGGGAGGTTCTTATTT.

The rearrangement uses TRBV7-6 and TRBJ2-1; 7 positions match TRBD1. Germline lookup yields CDR1 SGHVS and CDR2 FNYEAQ. After removal of 5 bases from V and 7 bases from J, the junction contained 14 bases not matched to a gene. The CDR3 length is 16 residues. The chain's CDR3 is CASSITGAAWMNEQFF. The CDR3 nucleotides read TGTGCCAGCAGCATTACAGGGGCCGCGTGGATGAATGAGCAGTTCTTC.

This clone was seen more than once but under ten times. V is TRBV28 and J is TRBJ2-7; the D gene could be TRBD1 or TRBD2 (5 bases each). V shed 4 bases and J shed 1 base, with 14 bases lying between them. Germline-derived CDR1 and CDR2 are MDHEN and SYDVKM. The CDR3 spans 15 residues. This CDR3 is CASSSYQGESYEQYF. CDR3 coding DNA: TGTGCCAGCAGTTCCTACCAGGGAGAATCCTACGAGCAGTACTTC.

The V and J genes are TRBV9 and TRBJ2-3; no clear D gene. Trimming pared 4 bases from V and 6 bases from J, leaving 12 bases between. The CDR3 is 13 amino acids. Germline V gene data show CDR1 as SGDLS and CDR2 as YYNGEE. The CDR3 nucleotides are TGTGCCAGCAGCTTGCTCAGCTCGGATACGCAGTATTTT. This encodes CASSLLSSDTQYF. Supplemented by reference TRBV9 and TRBJ2-3, the full variable domain reads DSGVTQTPKHLITATGQRVTLRCSPRSGDLSVYWYQQSLDQGLQFLIQYYNGEERAKGNILERFSAQQFPDLHSELNLSSLELGDSALYFCASSLLSSDTQYFGPGTRLTVL.